The clone carrying this TCR beta chain has only a few counts. Its antigen is unknown. TCRdb reprocessed the 5' RACE reads with MiXCR, giving one entry per CDR3 protein. Altogether 200,000 or so distinct CDR3 sequences are present, 15% to 20% being singletons, with the ten largest covering 2% to 3%. This specimen comes from a study of T-cell memory formation after mild COVID-19. Study conclusions and caveats: Pre-infection memory held some responding clones, suggesting pre-existing cross-reactive T cells responded.

The ends were cut back, 5 bases at V and 0 bases at J, with 13 bases in the middle. Germline V gene sequence: CDR1 LNHNV, CDR2 YYDKDF (reference sequence). The CDR3 length is 15 residues. The chain combines TRBV15 with TRBJ1-1; D not certain. This receptor was taken from an adult woman who had mild COVID-19 (a few samples of this study predate the infection). Cell type and time point are not known. Sequenced sample: PBMCs or a T cell subset sorted from them (not recorded which). The chain's CDR3 is CATSAPRAVNTEAFF. CDR3 nucleotide sequence: TGTGCCACCAGCGCCCCACGGGCGGTGAACACTGAAGCTTTCTTT.